The 19 T cell receptor beta chains below all came from one sample that was sequenced in a study of CD8 T cells in Susac syndrome. RNA amounts of roughly 0.45 to 1 ug underwent reverse transcription with random hexamers. Via MiXCR, TCRdb re-called the immunoSEQ multiplex PCR reads, giving one row per CDR3 protein. The data contain over 100,000 distinct CDR3 sequences, around 90% of them singletons. Sequencing was carried out using CD4+ T cells from PBMCs. These receptors all come from a human donor in good health.

V gene TRBV3-1 combines with J gene TRBJ2-7, with D perhaps TRBD1 or TRBD2 (5 bases each). This CDR3 region has 13 residues. Germline assignment: CDR1 LGHDT and CDR2 YNNKEL (reference sequence). V was clipped by 4 bases and J by 5 bases, with 12 bases between them. The CDR3: CASSRGQGDEQYF. In DNA form, the CDR3 reads TGTGCCAGCAGCCGTGGGCAGGGAGACGAGCAGTACTTC.

This chain joins TRBV19 and TRBJ2-1, with D perhaps TRBD2 (6 bases). The CDR3 spans 15 residues. The V gene's germline CDR1 is LNHDA and CDR2 SQIVND (reference sequence). V lost 5 bases to trimming and J lost 9 bases, with 20 bases between them. CDR3 DNA: TGTGCCAGTAGTCCGGTTAGCGGAGGCTTTGGTGAGCAGTTCTTC. Residues: CASSPVSGGFGEQFF.

V usage is TRBV29-1 and J usage is TRBJ2-1; the match to TRBD2 covers 12 bases. The V and J ends lost 5 bases and 6 bases, in that order; junction bases with no gene match: 5. The CDR3 loop spans 14 amino acids. Germline assignment: CDR1 SQVTM and CDR2 ANQGSEA. In nucleotides, the CDR3 is TGCAGCGTTACCGGACTAGCGGGGTTCAATGAGCAGTTCTTC. Amino acids: CSVTGLAGFNEQFF.

This clonotype was recorded once. The rearrangement links TRBV20-1 to TRBJ2-1, with 9 positions matching TRBD1. The germline gives CDR1 DFQATT, CDR2 SNEGSKA (reference sequence). The junction had 8 bases not matched to a gene; V was cut back by 5 bases and J by 0 bases. This CDR3 has 16 residues. The CDR3 DNA reads TGCAGTGCTCTACCACCGGGACAGGGCTCCTACAATGAGCAGTTCTTC. Translating it yields CSALPPGQGSYNEQFF.

This clonotype was seen only once. The chain recombines TRBV29-1 with TRBJ2-1, with 9 positions matching TRBD2. CDR1 SQVTM and CDR2 ANQGSEA come from the germline V gene. With V trimmed by 6 bases and J by 5 bases, 23 bases remained unmatched. The CDR3 is made up of 19 amino acids. The CDR3 reads CSVDSRLAGSFSIDNEQFF. DNA for the CDR3: TGCAGCGTCGACTCCCGGCTAGCGGGGTCCTTTTCCATAGACAATGAGCAGTTCTTC.

V and J are TRBV6-6 and TRBJ1-5, with D uncertain. The length of the CDR3 is 13 residues. V lost 7 bases and J 0 bases, leaving 7 bases between the germline ends. Germline CDR1 reads MNHNY; CDR2 reads SVGAGI (reference sequence). CDR3 sequence: CASTPYSNQPQHF. The CDR3 DNA reads TGTGCCAGCACACCTTATAGCAATCAGCCCCAGCATTTT.

This chain uses TRBV6-2 or TRBV6-3 with TRBJ2-2; a weak D match, TRBD1 (5 bases). This CDR3 region has 16 residues. In germline, CDR1 is MNHEY, CDR2 SVGEGT. V was trimmed by 2 bases and J by 5 bases, leaving 15 bases between them. The DNA for the CDR3 is TGTGCCAGCAGTTACGGGGCGCCGGGTGTTACCGGGGAGCTGTTTTTT. Protein sequence: CASSYGAPGVTGELFF.

Comments on this clonotype: The junction departs from the called germline gene at one end, perhaps through a read error. The rearrangement uses TRBV5-6 and TRBJ1-4; D is possibly TRBD1 (5 bases). The germline V gene encodes CDR1 SGHDT and CDR2 YYEEEE. CDR3 length: 15 residues. As DNA, the CDR3 is TGTGCCAGCAGCTTCGATGACAGAACTAATGAAAAACTGTCTTTT. Amino acid sequence: CASSFDDRTNEKLSF. Using reference TRBV5-6 and TRBJ1-4 for the parts outside the CDR3, the full variable domain is DAGVTQSPTHLIKTRGQQVTLRCSPKSGHDTVSWYQQALGQGPQFIFQYYEEEERQRGNFPDRFSGHQFPNYSSELNVNALLLGDSALYLCASSFDDRTNEKLSFGSGTQLSVL.

The chain has TRBV19 and TRBJ1-5; 7 bases map to TRBD1. V was pared by 10 bases and J by 3 bases, with 9 bases of the junction left unmatched. Germline V lookup: CDR1 LNHDA, CDR2 SQIVND (reference sequence). The CDR3 consists of 14 residues. The CDR3 DNA sequence: TGTGCCACCCTACAGGGGAGTAACAATCAGCCCCAGCATTTT. It yields the protein CATLQGSNNQPQHF. Together with reference TRBV19 and TRBJ1-5, the CDR3 gives the full variable domain: DGGITQSPKYLFRKEGQNVTLSCEQNLNHDAMYWYRQDPGQGLRLIYYSQIVNDFQKGDIAEGYSVSREKKESFPLTVTSAQKNPTAFYLCATLQGSNNQPQHFGDGTRLSIL.

V usage is TRBV28 and J usage is TRBJ1-5, with TRBD1 identical over 7 bases. From germline, CDR1 is MDHEN and CDR2 SYDVKM. The CDR3 spans 19 residues. The J segment lost 0 bases and the V segment lost 3 bases, leaving 14 bases of the junction unmatched. For the CDR3, the DNA is TGTGCCAGCAGTTTTCCACCCCACAGGGGACCCATTAGCAATCAGCCCCAGCATTTT. Translated, it gives CASSFPPHRGPISNQPQHF.

This chain connects TRBV20-1 to TRBJ2-1; D remains unclear. CDR1 and CDR2 from the germline V gene are DFQATT and SNEGSKA (reference sequence). Trimming removed 0 bases at V and 3 bases at J, with 12 bases between. This CDR3 is built from 15 residues. In DNA, the CDR3 is TGCAGTGCTAGAGATAATGAGGTGCTCTACAATGAGCAGTTCTTC. Translated, it gives CSARDNEVLYNEQFF.

The genes are TRBV6-2 or TRBV6-3 and TRBJ2-2, with 9 bases matching TRBD2. The junction had 9 bases not matched to a gene; V was cut back by 8 bases and J by 5 bases. This CDR3 is built from 15 residues. Per germline, CDR1 MNHEY and CDR2 SVGEGT. CDR3 nucleotides: TGTGCCAGCCTGAGAGCGGGAGGAGGAACCGGGGAGCTGTTTTTT. It encodes CASLRAGGGTGELFF.

The chain's CDR3 is CASSNTQVGENIQYF. CDR3 bases: TGTGCCAGCAGCAACACTCAGGTCGGGGAAAACATTCAGTACTTC. This chain links TRBV3-1 with TRBJ2-4; D perhaps matches TRBD2 (5 bases). The germline V gene encodes CDR1 LGHDT and CDR2 YNNKEL (reference sequence). The CDR3 runs 15 residues. V was shortened by 5 bases and J by 5 bases, with 16 bases between the two germline ends. The full variable domain, with the rest looked up from reference TRBV3-1 and TRBJ2-4, is DTAVSQTPKYLVTQMGNDKSIKCEQNLGHDTMYWYKQDSKKFLKIMFSYNNKELIINETVPNRFSPKSPDKAHLNLHINSLELGDSAVYFCASSNTQVGENIQYFGAGTRLSVL.

On this clonotype: One end of the junction varies from germline; a read error may be responsible. The chain joins TRBV5-1 to TRBJ2-7; tentative D call: TRBD1 (6 bases). Germline loops: CDR1 SGHRS, CDR2 YFSETQ. The CDR3 sequence is 15 residues long. The CDR3 spells CASRLDSPTYYEQYF. The CDR3 DNA is TGCGCCAGCAGGTTGGACAGCCCAACCTATTACGAGCAGTACTTC. Complete variable domain (other parts from reference TRBV5-1 and TRBJ2-7): KAGVTQTPRYLIKTRGQQVTLSCSPISGHRSVSWYQQTPGQGLQFLFEYFSETQRNKGNFPGRFSGRQFSNSRSEMNVSTLELGDSALYLCASRLDSPTYYEQYFGPGTRLTVT.

This clonotype has a single count. This chain joins TRBV6-6 and TRBJ1-5, with D possibly matching TRBD1 (6 bases). The V end was cut by 4 bases, the J end by 7 bases, with 11 bases between. Germline V gene sequence: CDR1 MNHNY, CDR2 SVGAGI (reference sequence). This CDR3 is built from 13 residues. The CDR3 nucleotides read TGTGCCAGCAGTTTTCGGAGGGGGCAGCCCCAGCATTTT. This encodes CASSFRRGQPQHF.

The rearrangement joins TRBV13 to TRBJ2-1, with 7 bases aligning to TRBD2. The ends lost 2 bases at V and 6 bases at J; junction bases unmatched: 4. CDR1 and CDR2 from the germline V gene are PRHDT and FYEKMQ (reference sequence). The CDR3 is made up of 14 amino acids. CDR3 in DNA: TGTGCCAGCAGCTTACCAGGACTAGTCAATGAGCAGTTCTTC. As protein: CASSLPGLVNEQFF. The entire variable domain, with the rest obtained from reference TRBV13 and TRBJ2-1, is as follows: AAGVIQSPRHLIKEKRETATLKCYPIPRHDTVYWYQQGPGQDPQFLISFYEKMQSDKGSIPDRFSAQQFSDYHSELNMSSLELGDSALYFCASSLPGLVNEQFFGPGTRLTVL.

This clonotype was detected only once. V gene TRBV9 combines with J gene TRBJ1-2; no firm D call. The CDR3 runs 13 residues. V was clipped by 3 bases and J by 4 bases, with 10 bases between them. CDR1 is SGDLS and CDR2 is YYNGEE in the germline V gene. The CDR3 DNA reads as TGTGCCAGCAGCGATGGGCGGCTCTATGGCTACACCTTC. Protein: CASSDGRLYGYTF.

The chain carries TRBV5-6 and TRBJ2-1; 8 positions agree with TRBD2. This CDR3 has 15 amino acids. Trimming took 4 bases from V and 4 from J; bases not matched to a gene: 7. Germline V gene sequence: CDR1 SGHDT, CDR2 YYEEEE. Here the CDR3 DNA reads TGTGCCAGCAGCACCGGGAGGGAGATTTACAATGAGCAGTTCTTC. Translating gives CASSTGREIYNEQFF.

The V call is TRBV29-1, the J call TRBJ2-3; 12 positions match TRBD2. Germline CDR1 is SQVTM and CDR2 is ANQGSEA. This CDR3 contains 17 residues. The V gene end was trimmed by 0 bases and the J gene end by 5 bases; junction bases not matched to a gene: 9. The CDR3 DNA reads TGCAGCGTTGAAGAATGGGCTAGCGGGGGGGCCGGAGATACGCAGTATTTT. Amino acids: CSVEEWASGGAGDTQYF.